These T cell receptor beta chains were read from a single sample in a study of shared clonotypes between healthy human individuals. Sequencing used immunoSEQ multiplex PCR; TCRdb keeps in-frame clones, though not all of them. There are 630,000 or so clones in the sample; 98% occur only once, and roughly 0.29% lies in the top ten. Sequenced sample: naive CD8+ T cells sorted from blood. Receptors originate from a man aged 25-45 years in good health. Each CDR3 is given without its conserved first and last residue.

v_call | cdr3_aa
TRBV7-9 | ASSSDEQF
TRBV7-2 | ASSLGPLSMNTEAF
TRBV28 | ASSFKAGGGTDTQY
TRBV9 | ASSENARNTIY
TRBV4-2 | ASSQDIGIRRRRGELF
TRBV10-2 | ASSEGRGVWDEQF
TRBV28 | ASSLEGASGEPSYEQY
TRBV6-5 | ASSYGRPPQREKLF
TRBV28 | ASSFGTSGMVAYNEQF
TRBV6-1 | ASSGGGGVEKLF
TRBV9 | ASSVAGPYNEQF
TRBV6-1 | ASSGGGQNYYEQY
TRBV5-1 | ASSQATQLRRERIETGELF
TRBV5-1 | ASSLGNREVMNTEAF
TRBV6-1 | ASSETQY
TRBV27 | ASSFVGSYEQY
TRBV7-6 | ASSENRVWNEQF
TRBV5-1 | ASSLAATGGGTEAF
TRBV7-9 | ASSSRWDNQPQH
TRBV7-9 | ASSPTGVRDTQY
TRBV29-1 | SVEDRVGYT
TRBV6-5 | ASSYGPPAGTDTQY
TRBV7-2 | ASRYTGGETQY
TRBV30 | AWSLASNEQF
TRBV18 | ASSPTFGRGPSYNEQF
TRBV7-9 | ASSRATGVNNEQF
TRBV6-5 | ASSYGLAGHNEQF
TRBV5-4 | ASSPVSHWDEQY
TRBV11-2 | ASSLAQDRIYEQY
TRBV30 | AWTLFRLGLQIHRGGYT
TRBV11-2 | ASRTVRGMGNEQF
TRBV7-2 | ASSPVQGWNYGYT
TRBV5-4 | ASSSPGLPKEQY
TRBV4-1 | ASSQEGQGIPYEQY
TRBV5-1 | ASSWGTPDTQY
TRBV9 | ASSPTLDSGNTIY
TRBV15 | ATSRGGTGGYFPKSGANVLT
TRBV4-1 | ASSQDLSPNEQF
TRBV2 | ASSDSTDVWNQPQH
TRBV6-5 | ASSRVDNQPQH